This T cell receptor (beta chain) was found in a study of blood T cell repertoires in COVID-19. Study overall: Some COVID-19 samples were acute and others convalescent; all came from the United States, Italy and Spain. The cDNA or gDNA used as material had been derived from T cells, B-cell-depleted T cells, or PBMCs.

In the original processing: The authors estimated nucleated cell counts from reference gene primer amplification. Libraries were prepared by immunoSEQ multiplex PCR; TCRdb keeps only in-frame clonotypes and omits some of them. The DNA gave D and trimming, while V, J and clone size come from that table. This sample carries about 220,000 clones, around 82% of them seen once, and the ten largest clones take 3% to 4.5%. Points on this clone: Other nucleotide sequences from this sample produce the same CDR3.

CDR1 is SGHRS and CDR2 is YFSETQ in the germline V gene. The CDR3 has 14 residues. Germline trimming cut 4 bases from V and 3 bases from J; bases unmatched to any gene: 5. Sequenced material: peripheral blood. The chain links TRBV5-1 to TRBJ2-3, with TRBD1 matching 7 bases. The TCR originated in a woman older than 75 with acute or convalescent COVID-19. The CDR3 DNA is TGCGCCAGCAGCCTTCGACAGGGTACAGATACGCAGTATTTT. Residues: CASSLRQGTDTQYF.